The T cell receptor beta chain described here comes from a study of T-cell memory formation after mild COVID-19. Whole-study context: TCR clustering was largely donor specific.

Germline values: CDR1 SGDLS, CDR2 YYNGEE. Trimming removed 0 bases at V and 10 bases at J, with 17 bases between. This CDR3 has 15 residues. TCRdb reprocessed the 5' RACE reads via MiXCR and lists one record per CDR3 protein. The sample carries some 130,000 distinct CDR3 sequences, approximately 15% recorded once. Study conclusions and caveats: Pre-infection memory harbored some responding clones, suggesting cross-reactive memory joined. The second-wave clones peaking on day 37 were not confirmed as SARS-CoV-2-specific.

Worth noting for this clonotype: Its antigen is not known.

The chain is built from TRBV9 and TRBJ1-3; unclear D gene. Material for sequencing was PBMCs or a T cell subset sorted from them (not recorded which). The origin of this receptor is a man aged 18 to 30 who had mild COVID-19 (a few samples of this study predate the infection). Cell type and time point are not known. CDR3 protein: CASSVEEVRSRTIYF. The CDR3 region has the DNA TGTGCCAGCAGCGTAGAGGAAGTCAGGTCAAGAACCATATATTTT. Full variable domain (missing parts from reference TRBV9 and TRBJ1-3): DSGVTQTPKHLITATGQRVTLRCSPRSGDLSVYWYQQSLDQGLQFLIQYYNGEERAKGNILERFSAQQFPDLHSELNLSSLELGDSALYFCASSVEEVRSRTIYFGEGSWLTVV.